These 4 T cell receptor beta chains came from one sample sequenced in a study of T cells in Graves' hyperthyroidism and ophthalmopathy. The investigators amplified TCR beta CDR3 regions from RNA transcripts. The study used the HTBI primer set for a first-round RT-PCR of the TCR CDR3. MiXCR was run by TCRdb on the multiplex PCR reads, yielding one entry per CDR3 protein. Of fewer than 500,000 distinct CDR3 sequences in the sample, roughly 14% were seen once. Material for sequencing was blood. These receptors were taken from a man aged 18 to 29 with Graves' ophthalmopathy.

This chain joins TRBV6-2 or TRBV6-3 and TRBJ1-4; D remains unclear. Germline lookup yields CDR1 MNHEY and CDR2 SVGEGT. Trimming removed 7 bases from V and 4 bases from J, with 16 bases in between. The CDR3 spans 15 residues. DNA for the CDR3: TGTGCCAGCACCAAGCCCGGGCTCCATAATGAAAAACTGTTTTTT. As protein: CASTKPGLHNEKLFF.

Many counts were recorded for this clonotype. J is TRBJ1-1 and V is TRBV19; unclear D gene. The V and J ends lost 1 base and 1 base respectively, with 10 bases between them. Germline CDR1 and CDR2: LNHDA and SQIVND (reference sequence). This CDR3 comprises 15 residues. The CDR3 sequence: CASSIGPGKNTEAFF. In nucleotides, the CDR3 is TGTGCCAGTAGTATAGGTCCGGGCAAGAACACTGAAGCTTTCTTT.

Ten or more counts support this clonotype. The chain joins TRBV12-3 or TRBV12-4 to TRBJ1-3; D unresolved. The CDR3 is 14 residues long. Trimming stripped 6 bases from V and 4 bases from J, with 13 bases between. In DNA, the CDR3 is TGTGCCAGCAGCCCAGACGTGGCCGGAAACACCATATATTTT. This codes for CASSPDVAGNTIYF.

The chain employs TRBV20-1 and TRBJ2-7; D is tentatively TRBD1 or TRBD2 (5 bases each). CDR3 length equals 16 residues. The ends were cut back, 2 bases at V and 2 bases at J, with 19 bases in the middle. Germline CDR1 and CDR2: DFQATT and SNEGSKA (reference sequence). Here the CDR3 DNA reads TGCAGTGCTAGATTCCCCGGGTATGTGGGGGCCTACGAGCAGTACTTC. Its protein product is CSARFPGYVGAYEQYF.